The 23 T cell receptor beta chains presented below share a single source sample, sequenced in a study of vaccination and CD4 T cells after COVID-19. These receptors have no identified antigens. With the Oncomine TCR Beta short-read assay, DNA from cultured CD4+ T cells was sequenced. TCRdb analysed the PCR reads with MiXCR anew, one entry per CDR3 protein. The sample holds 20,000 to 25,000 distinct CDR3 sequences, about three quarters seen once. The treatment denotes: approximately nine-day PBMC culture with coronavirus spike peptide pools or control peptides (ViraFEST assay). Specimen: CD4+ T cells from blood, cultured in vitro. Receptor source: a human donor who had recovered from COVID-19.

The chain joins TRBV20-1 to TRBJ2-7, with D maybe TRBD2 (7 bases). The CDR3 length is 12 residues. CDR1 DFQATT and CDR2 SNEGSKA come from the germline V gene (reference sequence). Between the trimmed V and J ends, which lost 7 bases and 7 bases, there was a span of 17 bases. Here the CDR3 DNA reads TGCAGTGTAACGGGGGCCGGGAGGGAGCAGTACTTC. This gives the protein CSVTGAGREQYF.

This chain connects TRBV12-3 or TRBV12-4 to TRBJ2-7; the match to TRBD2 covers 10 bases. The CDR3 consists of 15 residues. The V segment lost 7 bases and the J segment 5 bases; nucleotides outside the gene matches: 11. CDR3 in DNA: TGTGCCAGCACCCTCGTAGCGGGAGGACTCGACGAGCAGTACTTC. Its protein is CASTLVAGGLDEQYF.

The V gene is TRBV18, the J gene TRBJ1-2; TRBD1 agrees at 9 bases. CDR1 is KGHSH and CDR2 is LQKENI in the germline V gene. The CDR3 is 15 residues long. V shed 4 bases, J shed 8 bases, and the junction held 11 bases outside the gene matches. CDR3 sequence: CASSLRQGVDIGYTF. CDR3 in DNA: TGTGCCAGCTCACTGAGACAGGGGGTGGACATCGGCTACACCTTC.

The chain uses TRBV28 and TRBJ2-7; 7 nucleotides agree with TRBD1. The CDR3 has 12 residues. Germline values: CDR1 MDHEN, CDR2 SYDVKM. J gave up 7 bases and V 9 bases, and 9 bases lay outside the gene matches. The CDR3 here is CASKDRAREQYF. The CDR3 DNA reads TGTGCCAGTAAAGACAGGGCCAGGGAGCAGTACTTC. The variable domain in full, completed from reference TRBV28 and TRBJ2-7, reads DVKVTQSSRYLVKRTGEKVFLECVQDMDHENMFWYRQDPGLGLRLIYFSYDVKMKEKGDIPEGYSVSREKKERFSLILESASTNQTSMYLCASKDRAREQYFGPGTRLTVT.

The CDR3 DNA follows: TGTGCCTGGAGTGTAATGCCCAGGGTTTATGGCTACACCTTC. It yields the protein CAWSVMPRVYGYTF. The chain has TRBV30 and TRBJ1-2; D may be TRBD1 (5 bases). CDR1 is GTSNPN and CDR2 is SVGIG in the germline V gene (reference sequence). This CDR3 region has 14 residues. The V end was cut by 0 bases, the J end by 5 bases, with 13 bases between.

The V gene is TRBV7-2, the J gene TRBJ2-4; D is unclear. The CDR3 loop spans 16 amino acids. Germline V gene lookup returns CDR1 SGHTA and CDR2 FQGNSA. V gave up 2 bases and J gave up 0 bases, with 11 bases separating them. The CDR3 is CASSLRPELAKNIQYF. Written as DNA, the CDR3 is TGTGCCAGCAGCTTAAGGCCAGAATTAGCCAAAAACATTCAGTACTTC. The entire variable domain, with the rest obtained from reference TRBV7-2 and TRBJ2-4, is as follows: GAGVSQSPSNKVTEKGKDVELRCDPISGHTALYWYRQSLGQGLEFLIYFQGNSAPDKSGLPSDRFSAERTGGSVSTLTIQRTQQEDSAVYLCASSLRPELAKNIQYFGAGTRLSVL.

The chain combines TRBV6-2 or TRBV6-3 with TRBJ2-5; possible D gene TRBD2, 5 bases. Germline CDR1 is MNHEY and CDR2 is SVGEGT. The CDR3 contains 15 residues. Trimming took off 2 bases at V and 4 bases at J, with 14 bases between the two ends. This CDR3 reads CASSYVGVRAETQYF. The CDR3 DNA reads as TGTGCCAGCAGTTACGTGGGAGTAAGGGCAGAGACCCAGTACTTC.

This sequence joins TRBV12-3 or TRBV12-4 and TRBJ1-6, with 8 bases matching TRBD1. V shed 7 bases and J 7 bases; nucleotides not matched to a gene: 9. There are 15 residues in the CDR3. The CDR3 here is CASTKQGVRNSPLHF. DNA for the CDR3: TGTGCCAGCACCAAACAGGGGGTTAGAAATTCACCCCTCCACTTT.

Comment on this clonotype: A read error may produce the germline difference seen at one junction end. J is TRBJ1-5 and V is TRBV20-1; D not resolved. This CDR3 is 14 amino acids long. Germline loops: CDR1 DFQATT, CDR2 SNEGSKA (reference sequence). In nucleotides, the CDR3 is TGCAGTGCTAGTCGTCTATCTGGCAATCAGCCCCGGCATTTT. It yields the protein CSASRLSGNQPRHF.

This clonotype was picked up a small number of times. CDR3 sequence reads: CASSPSGRTDTQYF. The CDR3 nucleotides read TGTGCCAGCAGCCCTAGCGGGAGAACAGATACGCAGTATTTT. The chain is built from TRBV7-2 and TRBJ2-3, with TRBD2 matching over 10 bases. This CDR3 has 14 residues. From germline, CDR1 is SGHTA and CDR2 FQGNSA. J was trimmed by 3 bases and V by 5 bases; bases with no gene match: 2.

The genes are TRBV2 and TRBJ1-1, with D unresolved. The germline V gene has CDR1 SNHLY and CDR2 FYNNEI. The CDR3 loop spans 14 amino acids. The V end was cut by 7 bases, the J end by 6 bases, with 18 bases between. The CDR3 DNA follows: TGTGCCAGCAATGCCGGGGTGGGGTTCGCTGAAGCTTTCTTT. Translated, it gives CASNAGVGFAEAFF.

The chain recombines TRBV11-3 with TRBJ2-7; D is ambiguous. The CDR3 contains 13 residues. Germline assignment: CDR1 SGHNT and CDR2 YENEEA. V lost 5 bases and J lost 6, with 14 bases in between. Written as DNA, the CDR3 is TGTGCCAGCAGCACCACGGGTTTAAGCGAGCAGTACTTC. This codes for CASSTTGLSEQYF. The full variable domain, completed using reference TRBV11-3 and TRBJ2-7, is EAGVVQSPRYKIIEKKQPVAFWCNPISGHNTLYWYLQNLGQGPELLIRYENEEAVDDSQLPKDRFSAERLKGVDSTLKIQPAELGDSAVYLCASSTTGLSEQYFGPGTRLTVT.

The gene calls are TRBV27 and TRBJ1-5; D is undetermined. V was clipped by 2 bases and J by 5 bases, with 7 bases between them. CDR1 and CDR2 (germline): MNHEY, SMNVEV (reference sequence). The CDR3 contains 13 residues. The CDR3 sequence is CASSLGFYQPQHF. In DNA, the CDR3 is TGTGCCAGCAGTTTAGGCTTCTATCAGCCCCAGCATTTT.

In DNA, the CDR3 is TGTGCCAGCAGTTCCGCCCTAGCGGTGAGCTCCTACAATGAGCAGTTCTTC. Protein: CASSSALAVSSYNEQFF. V and J are TRBV27 and TRBJ2-1; TRBD2 matches at 7 bases. There are 17 residues in the CDR3. The V gene's germline CDR1 is MNHEY and CDR2 SMNVEV (reference sequence). The V and J ends lost 4 bases and 0 bases, in that order; junction bases with no gene match: 9.

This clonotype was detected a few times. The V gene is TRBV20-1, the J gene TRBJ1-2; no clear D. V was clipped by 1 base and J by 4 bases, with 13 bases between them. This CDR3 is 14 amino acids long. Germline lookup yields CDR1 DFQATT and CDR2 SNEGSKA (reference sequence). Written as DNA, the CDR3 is TGCAGTGCTAGAGCTTCCCAAGAATTCTATGGCTACACCTTC. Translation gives CSARASQEFYGYTF.

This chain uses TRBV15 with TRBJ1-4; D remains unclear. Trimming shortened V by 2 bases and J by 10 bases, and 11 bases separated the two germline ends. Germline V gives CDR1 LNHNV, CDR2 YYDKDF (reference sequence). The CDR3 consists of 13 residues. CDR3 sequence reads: CATSRLLGGKLFF. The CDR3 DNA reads TGTGCCACCAGCAGACTGCTCGGCGGAAAACTGTTTTTT.

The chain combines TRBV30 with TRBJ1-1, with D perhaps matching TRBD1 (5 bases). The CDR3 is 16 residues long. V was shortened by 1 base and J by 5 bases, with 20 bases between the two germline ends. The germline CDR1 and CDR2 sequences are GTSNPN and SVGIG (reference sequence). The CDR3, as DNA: TGTGCCTGGAGTGCGCGACGTTCAGGGCAAGGGACTGAAGCTTTCTTT. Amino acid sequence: CAWSARRSGQGTEAFF.

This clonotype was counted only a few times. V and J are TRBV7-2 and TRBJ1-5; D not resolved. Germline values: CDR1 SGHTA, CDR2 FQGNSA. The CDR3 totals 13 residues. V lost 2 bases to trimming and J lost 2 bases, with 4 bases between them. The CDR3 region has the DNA TGTGCCAGCAGCTTAAAGGGCAATCAGCCCCAGCATTTT. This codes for CASSLKGNQPQHF.

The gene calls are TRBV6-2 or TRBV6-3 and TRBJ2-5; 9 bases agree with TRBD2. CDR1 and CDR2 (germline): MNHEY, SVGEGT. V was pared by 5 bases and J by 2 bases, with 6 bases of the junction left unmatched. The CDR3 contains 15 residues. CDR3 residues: CASSKPLAGQETQYF. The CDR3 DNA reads TGTGCCAGCAGTAAACCTCTAGCGGGGCAAGAGACCCAGTACTTC.

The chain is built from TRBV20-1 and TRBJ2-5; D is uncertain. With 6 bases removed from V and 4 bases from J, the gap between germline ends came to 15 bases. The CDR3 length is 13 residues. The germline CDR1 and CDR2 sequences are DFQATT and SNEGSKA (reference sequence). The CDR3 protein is CSAPGGQRETQYF. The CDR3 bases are TGCAGTGCACCGGGTGGCCAGCGAGAGACCCAGTACTTC.

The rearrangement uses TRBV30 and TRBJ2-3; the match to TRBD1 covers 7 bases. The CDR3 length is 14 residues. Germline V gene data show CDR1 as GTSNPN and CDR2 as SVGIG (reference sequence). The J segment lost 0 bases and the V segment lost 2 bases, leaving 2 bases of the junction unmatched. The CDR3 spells CAWSRGPSTDTQYF. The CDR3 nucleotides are TGTGCCTGGAGTAGGGGGCCAAGCACAGATACGCAGTATTTT.

In DNA form, the CDR3 reads TGTGCCAGCAGCCCCTGGGACAGGAGGGATGGCTACACCTTC. This translates into CASSPWDRRDGYTF. The chain uses TRBV6-1 and TRBJ1-2, with TRBD1 matching over 8 bases. CDR1 and CDR2 (germline): MNHNS, SASEGT. The J segment lost 6 bases and the V segment lost 6 bases, leaving 9 bases of the junction unmatched. The CDR3 is made up of 14 amino acids.

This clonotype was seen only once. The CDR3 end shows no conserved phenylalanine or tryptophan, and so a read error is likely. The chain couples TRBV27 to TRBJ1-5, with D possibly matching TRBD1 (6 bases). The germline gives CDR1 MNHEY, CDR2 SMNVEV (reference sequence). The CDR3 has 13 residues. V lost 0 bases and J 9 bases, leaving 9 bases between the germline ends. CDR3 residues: CASSLSRGGPQHL. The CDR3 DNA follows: TGTGCCAGCAGTTTATCGAGGGGGGGGCCCCAGCATCTT.